These 8 T cell receptor beta chains were sequenced from one sample in a study of blood T cell repertoires in COVID-19 (dated by TCRdb to the early 2020s). Library method: the immunoSEQ multiplex PCR assay. Here the immuneACCESS table is served through TCRdb, limited to in-frame sequences with V and J called. Missing clones are a known gap in these copies; in checked studies unresolved V genes cover under half, and the rest lacks a known reason. The sample has about 140,000 clones on record, 84% of them singletons. 8.9% of the sample rests with the top ten. Sequenced material: peripheral blood. The receptors shown here come from a man under 40 with COVID-19, enrolled during active disease.

This clone turned up a few times. V and J are TRBV7-9 and TRBJ2-7; 7 bases match TRBD1. The CDR3 is 13 amino acids. The germline V gene has CDR1 SEHNR and CDR2 FQNEAQ (reference sequence). V trimming: 1 base; J trimming: 6 bases; junction bases outside the gene matches: 3. DNA for the CDR3: TGTGCCAGCAGCTTAGGACAGGGTCTCGAGCAGTACTTC. Protein product: CASSLGQGLEQYF.

The V call is TRBV5-1, the J call TRBJ1-1, with D uncertain. The CDR3 contains 14 residues. Germline V lookup: CDR1 SGHRS, CDR2 YFSETQ. V was clipped by 5 bases and J by 5 bases, with 16 bases between them. The CDR3 protein is CASRKDISVTEAFF. In nucleotides, the CDR3 is TGCGCCAGCAGGAAAGACATCTCAGTGACTGAAGCTTTCTTT.

The chain recombines TRBV4-3 with TRBJ2-2, with 9 nucleotides matching TRBD1. The CDR3 consists of 18 residues. Losses at the gene ends were 4 bases for V and 4 bases for J; bases not matched to a gene: 13. CDR1 is LGHNA, CDR2 YSLEER, per germline. DNA of the CDR3: TGCGCCAGCAGCCGAGGAACACGGACAGGGGAAACCACCGGGGAGCTGTTTTTT. It yields the protein CASSRGTRTGETTGELFF.

The CDR3 loop is CASSMWDSSGNTIYF. CDR3 in DNA: TGTGCCAGTAGTATGTGGGACAGCTCTGGAAACACCATATATTTT. The chain joins TRBV19 to TRBJ1-3; TRBD1 aligns across 7 bases. The CDR3 totals 15 residues. The germline gives CDR1 LNHDA, CDR2 SQIVND (reference sequence). Losses at the gene ends were 3 bases for V and 0 bases for J; bases not matched to a gene: 2.

In this sample, this clone turned up a few times. The chain carries TRBV9 and TRBJ1-3; D possibly corresponds to TRBD1 (5 bases). Trimming stripped 3 bases from V and 1 base from J, with 11 bases between. This CDR3 is built from 15 residues. Germline V CDR1 and CDR2: SGDLS, YYNGEE. DNA of the CDR3: TGTGCCAGCAGCGGGGGGGTCACGTCTGGAAACACCATATATTTT. Translating it yields CASSGGVTSGNTIYF.

The count of this clone is one. The J gene is TRBJ2-3, the V gene TRBV7-3; the D is unclear. Germline V gives CDR1 SGHTA, CDR2 FQGTGA. CDR3 size: 15 residues. V was shortened by 2 bases and J by 1 base, with 10 bases between the two germline ends. The CDR3 region is CASSLLGGRTDTQYF. Here the CDR3 DNA reads TGTGCCAGCAGCTTACTAGGCGGTCGCACAGATACGCAGTATTTT.

The J gene is TRBJ1-5, the V gene TRBV19; 7 nucleotides match TRBD1. After removal of 7 bases from V and 2 bases from J, the junction contained 8 bases not matched to a gene. CDR1 is LNHDA and CDR2 is SQIVND in the germline V gene (reference sequence). The CDR3 is 15 residues long. CDR3 residues: CASTKLTGGNQPQHF. CDR3 bases: TGTGCCAGTACAAAACTCACAGGGGGCAATCAGCCCCAGCATTTT. Full variable domain (remainder filled in from reference TRBV19 and TRBJ1-5): DGGITQSPKYLFRKEGQNVTLSCEQNLNHDAMYWYRQDPGQGLRLIYYSQIVNDFQKGDIAEGYSVSREKKESFPLTVTSAQKNPTAFYLCASTKLTGGNQPQHFGDGTRLSIL.

The V and J genes are TRBV7-6 and TRBJ2-1; 8 nucleotides agree with TRBD1. The length of the CDR3 is 14 residues. CDR1 SGHVS and CDR2 FNYEAQ come from the germline V gene. The V segment lost 5 bases and the J segment 4 bases; nucleotides outside the gene matches: 4. The CDR3 loop reads CASSGTGYYNEQFF. DNA for the CDR3: TGTGCCAGCAGCGGGACAGGCTATTACAATGAGCAGTTCTTC.